This entry features one TCR beta chain sequence. Its specificity is unknown. These data come from a study of molecular identifiers for immune sequencing clone quantification. Points from the study as a whole: Clones of above 20 RNA copies carried over 99% of effector molecules; in naive cells they carried under 1%. Amid roughly 1 million naive cells, spiked Jurkat TCR RNA from one cell was reportedly still detectable.

The CDR3 has 11 residues. Germline assignment: CDR1 SNHLY and CDR2 FYNNEI. Deletions cut 11 bases from V and 5 bases from J, with 13 bases between. With listed TCR primers and previously described methods, bulk TCR libraries were prepared. From the PCR reads, TCRdb called clonotypes with MiXCR, one entry per CDR3 protein. The sample includes under 350,000 distinct CDR3 sequences, roughly 24% of them seen just once. This clonotype was sampled from a human donor in good health. Some libraries in this study had Jurkat cell RNA spiked in. The sample was naive CD8+ T cells from blood, with Jurkat cell RNA spiked in. The subset here: FACS-sorted CD8+CD4-CCR7+CD45RA+ naive T cells. The chain uses TRBV2 and TRBJ2-7; a possible D gene is TRBD1 (6 bases). DNA of the CDR3: TGTGCCTCGCACAGGGAGAACGAGCAGTACTTC. Translation gives CASHRENEQYF.